These T cell receptor beta chains were read from a single sample in a study of blood T cell repertoires in COVID-19. Measured with immunoSEQ multiplex PCR; TCRdb has only the in-frame clones, and not every one. This sample has 150,000 to 200,000 clones, with about 83% found just once. Sequencing used peripheral blood. These receptors originate from a man between 60 and 75 years old with acute or convalescent COVID-19. CDR3s include the opening cysteine and the closing phenylalanine or tryptophan. D genes are given only for firm matches. The size field is filled for only some rows; it gives once, few, many or a size class.

>TRBV11-2|TRBD2|few|TRBJ2-1
CASSFRSGEINEQFF
TGTGCCAGCAGCTTCCGTAGCGGGGAGATCAATGAGCAGTTCTTC
>TRBV10-2|TRBD2|few|TRBJ2-1
CASSTGGGYNEQFF
TGCGCCAGCAGTACAGGCGGGGGTTACAATGAGCAGTTCTTC
>TRBV28|TRBD2|NA|TRBJ2-3
CASELAGGPRVTDTQYF
TGTGCCAGCGAACTAGCGGGGGGGCCAAGGGTTACAGATACGCAGTATTTT
>TRBV24-1|TRBD1|NA|TRBJ1-5
CATSDLWDRGQVRKPQHF
TGTGCCACCAGTGATTTGTGGGACAGGGGGCAGGTGAGGAAGCCCCAGCATTTT
>TRBV28|NA|NA|TRBJ1-1
CASSPRGGGDTEAFF
TGTGCCAGCAGTCCCAGGGGAGGGGGGGATACTGAAGCTTTCTTT
>TRBV7-2|TRBD1|NA|TRBJ1-1
CASSLRDRDEAFF
TGTGCCAGCAGCCTTCGAGACAGGGATGAAGCTTTCTTT
>TRBV5-1|TRBD2|NA|TRBJ2-1
CASSSRAGGNNEQFF
TGCGCCAGCAGCTCCCGGGCGGGGGGGAACAATGAGCAGTTCTTC
>TRBV11-1|NA|NA|TRBJ2-7
CASSLDEGAYEQYF
TGTGCCAGCAGCTTAGATGAGGGGGCCTACGAGCAGTACTTC
>TRBV4-2|TRBD1|NA|TRBJ1-6
CASSQDVTGVTSPLHF
TGTGCCAGCAGCCAAGATGTGACAGGGGTTACCTCACCCCTCCACTTT
>TRBV28|NA|NA|TRBJ2-7
CASRTGYEQYF
TGTGCCAGCCGTACAGGGTACGAGCAGTACTTC
>TRBV7-8|NA|NA|TRBJ2-3
CASSLGFGGGLADTQYF
TGTGCCAGCAGCTTAGGGTTTGGGGGGGGCTTGGCAGATACGCAGTATTTT
>TRBV30|NA|NA|TRBJ2-7
CAWSVRYEQYF
TGTGCCTGGAGTGTCCGTTACGAGCAGTACTTC
>TRBV5-6|TRBD1|few|TRBJ1-2
CASSSGGPGYTF
TGTGCCAGCAGTTCAGGGGGCCCTGGCTACACCTTC
>TRBV5-5|TRBD1|NA|TRBJ2-3
CASSLMDRGRVGTQYF
TGTGCCAGCAGCTTAATGGACAGGGGGCGGGTAGGTACGCAGTATTTT
>TRBV19|NA|NA|TRBJ1-1
CASSIAGVEAFF
TGTGCCAGTAGTATAGCCGGGGTTGAAGCTTTCTTT
>TRBV25-1|NA|NA|TRBJ1-1
CASSGRLNTEAFF
TGTGCCAGCAGTGGGAGACTGAACACTGAAGCTTTCTTT
>TRBV19|NA|NA|TRBJ2-3
CASSSPSYGTDTQYF
TGTGCCAGTAGTTCCCCCTCCTACGGCACAGATACGCAGTATTTT
>TRBV19|TRBD1|once|TRBJ1-4
CASSIRVGGTGNEKLFF
TGTGCCAGTAGTATTCGGGTGGGAGGGACAGGGAATGAAAAACTGTTTTTT
>TRBV19|NA|NA|TRBJ2-2
CASSLGTTNTGELFF
TGTGCCAGTAGTTTAGGGACAACGAACACCGGGGAGCTGTTTTTT
>TRBV2|NA|NA|TRBJ2-5
CASSEIVETQYF
TGTGCCAGCAGTGAAATAGTAGAGACCCAGTACTTC
>TRBV5-6|TRBD1|many|TRBJ1-4
CASSLGYRGGSTNEKLFF
TGTGCCAGCAGCTTGGGGTACAGGGGAGGTTCGACTAATGAAAAACTGTTTTTT
>TRBV4-1|TRBD1|NA|TRBJ1-2
CASSQDQRTGTQYGYTF
TGCGCCAGCAGCCAAGATCAAAGGACAGGGACACAATATGGCTACACCTTC
>TRBV7-3|TRBD1|NA|TRBJ2-7
CASSYDRDRSYEQYF
TGTGCCAGCAGCTACGACAGGGATCGCTCCTACGAGCAGTACTTC
>TRBV10-3|NA|NA|TRBJ2-2
CALGDSRNTGELFF
TGTGCCCTAGGGGATTCGCGGAACACCGGGGAGCTGTTTTTT
>TRBV11-3|TRBD1|many|TRBJ2-7
CASSLDGTGVYEQYF
TGTGCCAGCAGCTTAGATGGGACAGGGGTCTACGAGCAGTACTTC
>TRBV3-1/TRBV3-2|NA|few|TRBJ1-1
CASSPLEGNTEAFF
TGTGCCAGCAGCCCCCTTGAGGGTAACACTGAAGCTTTCTTT
>TRBV25-1|NA|NA|TRBJ2-2
CASSEARGLSNTGELFF
TGTGCCAGCAGTGAGGCTAGGGGCTTGTCGAACACCGGGGAGCTGTTTTTT
>TRBV19|NA|few|TRBJ1-1
CASSSAGAMNTEAFF
TGTGCCAGTAGTTCGGCGGGGGCCATGAACACTGAAGCTTTCTTT
>TRBV13|NA|NA|TRBJ2-5
CASSPSQETQYF
TGTGCCAGCAGCCCCTCTCAAGAGACCCAGTACTTC
>TRBV7-2|TRBD2|NA|TRBJ2-1
CASSLAASGLYNEQFF
TGTGCCAGCAGCTTAGCTGCTAGCGGCCTCTACAATGAGCAGTTCTTC
>TRBV10-1|TRBD1|NA|TRBJ1-2
CASSDPIVTTGYYGYTF
TGCGCCAGCAGTGACCCGATCGTTACGACAGGGTACTATGGCTACACCTTC
>TRBV5-1|TRBD1|NA|TRBJ2-3
CASTLDRSTDTQYF
TGCGCCAGCACCCTGGACAGGAGCACAGATACGCAGTATTTT
>TRBV5-4|TRBD1|NA|TRBJ2-1
CASSFPGQGENEQFF
TGTGCCAGCAGCTTCCCGGGACAGGGGGAGAATGAGCAGTTCTTC
>TRBV4-2|NA|NA|TRBJ1-2
CASSQDIAGNYGYTF
TGTGCCAGCAGCCAAGATATTGCGGGGAACTATGGCTACACCTTC
>TRBV7-3|NA|NA|TRBJ1-1
CASSRSPGVMNTEAFF
TGTGCCAGCAGCCGCTCTCCAGGGGTCATGAACACTGAAGCTTTCTTT
>TRBV7-2|TRBD1|few|TRBJ1-5
CASSSQGARGQPQHF
TGTGCCAGCAGCTCACAGGGGGCGCGAGGACAGCCCCAGCATTTT
>TRBV5-1|NA|NA|TRBJ2-7
CASSLQGHYEQYF
TGCGCCAGCAGCTTGCAGGGGCACTACGAGCAGTACTTC
>TRBV4-3|TRBD1|NA|TRBJ1-2
CASSQGWGQTIYGYTF
TGCGCCAGCAGCCAAGGTTGGGGACAGACCATCTATGGCTACACCTTC
>TRBV5-6|TRBD2|many|TRBJ2-7
CASSSGLARYEQYF
TGTGCCAGCAGCTCGGGACTAGCTCGCTACGAGCAGTACTTC
>TRBV6-2/TRBV6-3|TRBD1|once|TRBJ2-4
CASSIQGSNIQYF
TGTGCCAGCAGTATACAGGGGTCGAACATTCAGTACTTC
>TRBV30|TRBD1|NA|TRBJ2-7
CAWNRGLLEQYF
TGTGCCTGGAACAGGGGGCTGTTGGAGCAGTACTTC
>TRBV19|TRBD2|once|TRBJ2-2
CASYSGANTGELFF
TGTGCCAGCTACAGCGGGGCGAACACCGGGGAGCTGTTTTTT
>TRBV6-1|NA|NA|TRBJ1-4
CASSEGRQFNEKLFF
TGTGCCAGCAGTGAGGGAAGACAGTTTAATGAAAAACTGTTTTTT
>TRBV12-5|NA|NA|TRBJ2-7
CASGHFGGSGEQYF
TGTGCTAGTGGTCACTTTGGGGGCTCCGGCGAGCAGTACTTC
>TRBV6-5|TRBD1|NA|TRBJ1-5
CASRQGAHSNQPQHF
TGTGCCAGCAGGCAGGGGGCCCATAGCAATCAGCCCCAGCATTTT
>TRBV6-1|TRBD1|many|TRBJ1-1
CASSDYRDRNTEAFF
TGTGCCAGCAGTGATTACCGGGACAGGAACACTGAAGCTTTCTTT
>TRBV29-1|TRBD1|NA|TRBJ2-3
CSHKTGGLGDTQYF
TGCAGCCATAAAACAGGGGGTTTAGGGGATACGCAGTATTTT
>TRBV25-1|NA|NA|TRBJ1-2
CASSPEGGNYGYTF
TGTGCCAGCAGTCCCGAAGGGGGTAACTATGGCTACACCTTC